These 16 T cell receptor beta chains originate from one sample sequenced in a study of T-cell memory formation after mild COVID-19. TCRdb independently ran MiXCR on the 5' RACE reads; one entry per CDR3 protein. The repertoire includes about 150,000 distinct CDR3 sequences, roughly 19% of them detected once, and approximately 2% sits in the top ten. The sample taken for sequencing was PBMCs or a T cell subset sorted from them (not recorded which). The receptors originated from an adult woman who had mild COVID-19 (a few samples of this study predate the infection). Cell type and time point are not known.

The chain employs TRBV12-3 or TRBV12-4 and TRBJ2-7, with D possibly being TRBD2 (6 bases). The CDR3 runs to 14 residues. V lost 5 bases and J 4 bases, leaving 15 bases between the germline ends. As DNA, the CDR3 is TGTGCCAGCAGTGCGGGACTTCCCGGGTACGAGCAGTACTTC. Encoded protein: CASSAGLPGYEQYF.

This clonotype was counted a single time. The chain has TRBV30 and TRBJ1-1, with 9 bases that match TRBD1. The CDR3 has 17 amino acids. Trimming cost V 1 base and J 3 bases; bases outside gene matches: 12. Per the germline V gene, CDR1 is GTSNPN and CDR2 is SVGIG (reference sequence). The CDR3 bases are TGTGCCTGGAGTGCAATTACAGGGGGCAGGAAGGACACTGAAGCTTTCTTT. Its protein is CAWSAITGGRKDTEAFF.

The chain joins TRBV7-2 to TRBJ2-1, with 10 bases matching TRBD2. The CDR3 is 19 amino acids. J gave up 4 bases and V 1 base, and 13 bases lay outside the gene matches. From germline, CDR1 is SGHTA and CDR2 FQGNSA. The DNA of the CDR3 is TGTGCCAGCAGCTTAGAGGGACTAGCGTTAAAAGGTCCGTACAATGAGCAGTTCTTC. Residues: CASSLEGLALKGPYNEQFF.

This clonotype was counted a single time. The chain links TRBV27 to TRBJ2-3; D not certain. The CDR3 spans 14 residues. V was trimmed by 3 bases and J by 1 base, leaving 8 bases between them. Germline V gene sequence: CDR1 MNHEY, CDR2 SMNVEV (reference sequence). CDR3 residues: CASSLGWGTDTQYF. CDR3 DNA sequence: TGTGCCAGCAGTTTGGGTTGGGGCACAGATACGCAGTATTTT.

The table lists this clonotype with a few counts. The V and J genes are TRBV6-5 and TRBJ1-1; D is undetermined. Per germline, CDR1 MNHEY and CDR2 SVGAGI. The V and J ends lost 4 bases and 0 bases respectively, with 6 bases between them. This CDR3 region has 13 residues. DNA of the CDR3: TGTGCCAGCAGTTCACCAGTGAACACTGAAGCTTTCTTT. Translation gives CASSSPVNTEAFF.

This clonotype has more than one count but fewer than ten. The CDR3 protein is CASSQIASGEFQETQYF. The DNA for the CDR3 is TGTGCCAGCAGCCAGATAGCTAGCGGGGAGTTCCAAGAGACCCAGTACTTC. The chain recombines TRBV3-1 with TRBJ2-5, with 9 bases fitting TRBD2. Germline assignment: CDR1 LGHDT and CDR2 YNNKEL (reference sequence). CDR3 size: 17 residues. Trimming took 3 bases from V and 1 from J; bases not matched to a gene: 9.

The rearrangement joins TRBV2 to TRBJ1-2, with D unclear. V was pared by 4 bases and J by 7 bases, with 7 bases between. This CDR3 has 11 amino acids. The germline V gene has CDR1 SNHLY and CDR2 FYNNEI. This CDR3 reads CASSGYGGYTF. CDR3 in DNA: TGTGCCAGCAGTGGGTATGGTGGCTACACCTTC. Supplemented by reference TRBV2 and TRBJ1-2, the full variable domain reads EPEVTQTPSHQVTQMGQEVILRCVPISNHLYFYWYRQILGQKVEFLVSFYNNEISEKSEIFDDQFSVERPDGSNFTLKIRSTKLEDSAMYFCASSGYGGYTFGSGTRLTVV.

The chain combines TRBV20-1 with TRBJ1-1; weak D call: TRBD1 (5 bases). Deletions cut 5 bases from V and 4 bases from J, with 14 bases between. Germline assignment: CDR1 DFQATT and CDR2 SNEGSKA (reference sequence). This CDR3 region has 13 residues. The CDR3 sequence is CSAGGAGRTEAFF. As DNA, the CDR3 is TGCAGTGCTGGGGGAGCAGGGCGCACTGAAGCTTTCTTT.

This clonotype was counted a few times. The genes are TRBV5-1 and TRBJ2-7, with 7 bases matching TRBD1. The CDR3 spans 12 residues. Germline V gives CDR1 SGHRS, CDR2 YFSETQ. The V gene end was trimmed by 4 bases and the J gene end by 10 bases; junction bases not matched to a gene: 8. CDR3 DNA sequence: TGCGCCAGCAGCACGGGACAGTTGGTTCAGTACTTC. Protein product: CASSTGQLVQYF.

The chain recombines TRBV12-3 or TRBV12-4 with TRBJ2-5; D is unclear. The CDR3 has 15 amino acids. The V gene lost 5 bases and the J gene lost 5 bases, with 18 bases spanning the gap. CDR3 protein: CASSPYSPVVETQYF. CDR3 coding DNA: TGTGCCAGCAGTCCGTACAGCCCCGTTGTGGAGACCCAGTACTTC.

The chain employs TRBV7-3 and TRBJ2-2, with D uncertain. CDR3 size: 12 residues. Germline CDR1 reads SGHTA; CDR2 reads FQGTGA. Trimming removed 4 bases from V and 8 bases from J, with 8 bases in between. CDR3 sequence reads: CASSYRNGELFF. The CDR3 region has the DNA TGTGCCAGCAGCTATCGTAATGGGGAGCTGTTTTTT.

This clonotype showed up just a few times. This CDR3 is CAIRIANEQFF. DNA for the CDR3: TGTGCCATCAGAATAGCCAATGAGCAGTTCTTC. V and J are TRBV10-3 and TRBJ2-1, with D uncertain. CDR1 is ENHRY, CDR2 SYGVKD, per germline. This CDR3 is 11 amino acids long. The ends were cut back, 6 bases at V and 6 bases at J, with 6 bases in the middle.

The rearrangement links TRBV5-5 to TRBJ2-5; perhaps TRBD2 as D (6 bases). The germline gives CDR1 SGHKS, CDR2 YYEKEE (reference sequence). V lost 0 bases, J lost 5 bases, and 11 bases lay in between. There are 14 residues in the CDR3. CDR3: CASSLGLDMETQYF. CDR3 in DNA: TGTGCCAGCAGCTTGGGACTAGACATGGAGACCCAGTACTTC.

This clonotype was detected only a few times. This chain joins TRBV24-1 and TRBJ2-6; D is unclear. V was clipped by 7 bases and J by 0 bases, with 9 bases between them. CDR3 length equals 15 residues. Looked up from germline, CDR1 is KGHDR and CDR2 is SFDVKD. The CDR3 is CATSHWISGANVLTF. CDR3 nucleotide sequence: TGTGCCACCAGCCACTGGATCTCTGGGGCCAACGTCCTGACTTTC.

In its sample, this clonotype was seen many times. The chain couples TRBV6-1 to TRBJ1-5; 8 nucleotides line up with TRBD1. V dropped 5 bases and J dropped 4; count of bases not matched to a gene: 1. This CDR3 region has 13 residues. CDR1 is MNHNS and CDR2 is SASEGT in the germline V gene. The CDR3 region is CASSRQGNQPQHF. The CDR3 nucleotides read TGTGCCAGCAGTCGACAGGGGAATCAGCCCCAGCATTTT.

The chain joins TRBV28 to TRBJ2-4; 8 nucleotides align to TRBD2. This CDR3 is 14 amino acids long. CDR1 MDHEN and CDR2 SYDVKM come from the germline V gene. Trimming cost V 6 bases and J 1 base; bases outside gene matches: 2. The CDR3 DNA sequence: TGTGCCAGCAGGCGGGGGGCGGCCAAAAACATTCAGTACTTC. This gives the protein CASRRGAAKNIQYF.